This T cell receptor beta chain was recovered during a study of patients and donors after allogeneic stem cell transplantation. Looked up from germline, CDR1 is MNHEY and CDR2 is SVGAGI. V was cut by 2 bases and J by 1 base, with 8 bases left in between. CDR3 length: 14 residues. TCRdb fed the RT-PCR reads into MiXCR, producing one record per CDR3 protein. This table holds about 960,000 distinct CDR3 sequences, roughly 18% found once. This clonotype was counted between two and nine times. The TCR sequence derives from a human donor who was either an allogeneic HSCT recipient or a stem cell or donor lymphocyte infusion donor (not recorded which). It is not recorded whose cells these are; they may come from a transplant donor. Input material: blood, either unsorted or a sorted T cell fraction (not recorded which). The chain employs TRBV6-5 and TRBJ1-1; the D is unclear. CDR3 in DNA: TGTGCCAGCAGTTACAAATGGGAGAACACTGAAGCTTTCTTT. This gives the protein CASSYKWENTEAFF.